This is a list of T cell receptor beta chains from one sample in a study of cytomegalovirus exposure and HLA in healthy donors. Here immunoSEQ multiplex PCR was the method, and the copy in TCRdb shows in-frame clones only, minus some. The sample holds about 200,000 clones, less than 90% seen once. Sequencing was carried out using PBMCs. The receptor set was obtained from a woman aged 25 to 39 in good health and CMV-seronegative. The CDR3 runs from the conserved cysteine through the conserved F or W. Fields, in order: clone size, D gene, V gene, J gene, CDR3 DNA, CDR3 protein. The D gene is left open where the match is weak. The listing skips clone size in some rows; elsewhere it reads once, few, many or a size class.

NA,NA,TRBV28,TRBJ2-1,TGTGCCAGCACCCCAGACAGCTCCTACAATGAGCAGTTCTTC,CASTPDSSYNEQFF
NA,TRBD1,TRBV4-2,TRBJ1-4,TGTGCCAGCAGCCAGGCCAGGGGGACAACTAATGAAAAACTGTTTTTT,CASSQARGTTNEKLFF
NA,TRBD1,TRBV19,TRBJ2-7,TGTGCCAGTAAGGGACAGGGTCCCTACGAGCAGTACTTC,CASKGQGPYEQYF
NA,TRBD1,TRBV18,TRBJ2-3,TGTGCCAGCTCACCAAGTGGACAGGGGGGTACAGATACGCAGTATTTT,CASSPSGQGGTDTQYF
NA,NA,TRBV9,TRBJ2-5,TGTGCCAGCAGCGTAGCAGGGGTAGAGACCCAGTACTTC,CASSVAGVETQYF
NA,NA,TRBV21-1,TRBJ2-5,TGTGCCAGCAGCACCGGTTTCGGGAACTGTTCGTATAAGACCCAGTACTTC,CASSTGFGNCSYKTQYF
once,NA,TRBV25-1,TRBJ2-2,TGTGCCAGCAGCCTCAGGGGAGGGGTTAACGGGGAGCTGTTTTTT,CASSLRGGVNGELFF
NA,NA,TRBV6-5,TRBJ2-7,TGTGCCAGCAGTGAGGGCAGGTCCTACGAGCAGTACTTC,CASSEGRSYEQYF
NA,TRBD2,TRBV27,TRBJ2-1,TGTGCCAGCAGTCCGGGACTAGCGGGGGACTCCTCCTACAATGAGCAGTTCTTC,CASSPGLAGDSSYNEQFF
NA,NA,TRBV2,TRBJ2-2,TGTGCCAGCAGTGGGCCGGGACTCCCTGGAACCGGGGAGCTGTTTTTT,CASSGPGLPGTGELFF
NA,NA,TRBV6-1,TRBJ1-2,TGTGCCAGCAGTGAGTTCCGCGACTATGGCTACACCTTC,CASSEFRDYGYTF
NA,NA,TRBV28,TRBJ1-6,TGTGCCAGCACCCGGTCTGGCTATAATTCACCCCTCCACTTT,CASTRSGYNSPLHF
once,NA,TRBV5-5,TRBJ1-2,TGTGCCAGCAGCTCACCTGAGGGAGGGGCGCGGGGCTACACCTTC,CASSSPEGGARGYTF
NA,TRBD2,TRBV30,TRBJ2-3,TGTGCCTGGAGTGGATCGGGACTAGCGGGGGGGCGGTACACAGATACGCAGTATTTT,CAWSGSGLAGGRYTDTQYF
NA,NA,TRBV11-2,TRBJ2-4,TGTGCCAGCAGCTTAGATACAGGGCCAGCCAAAAACATTCAGTACTTC,CASSLDTGPAKNIQYF
NA,NA,TRBV28,TRBJ2-7,TGTGCCAGCAGTTGGGGGACAATCGGCGAGCAGTACTTC,CASSWGTIGEQYF
once,TRBD2,TRBV10-2,TRBJ2-5,TGCGCCAGCAGGGTCATAGCGGGAGCACCGGAGACCCAGTACTTC,CASRVIAGAPETQYF
NA,NA,TRBV5-6,TRBJ2-5,TGTGCCAGCAGGGACTTCACCCTTTCCGAGACCCAGTACTTC,CASRDFTLSETQYF
NA,TRBD2,TRBV7-2,TRBJ2-7,TGTGCCAGCAGCTGGGCGGGGGGGATCTGGACCCACGAGCAGTACTTC,CASSWAGGIWTHEQYF
NA,NA,TRBV2,TRBJ2-2,TGTGCCAGCAAGGGACTCTTGAACACCGGGGAGCTGTTTTTT,CASKGLLNTGELFF
NA,TRBD2,TRBV28,TRBJ2-1,TGTGCCAGCAGCCTGGGGACTAGCGGGAGTAATGAGCAGTTCTTC,CASSLGTSGSNEQFF
NA,NA,TRBV4-1,TRBJ2-7,TGCGCCAGCAGCCTGGGTCCCGATTCGGGTGAGCAGTACTTC,CASSLGPDSGEQYF
NA,NA,TRBV5-1,TRBJ2-2,TGCGCCAGCAGCTTGGCCGGTGCACGAGCGAACACCGGGGAGCTGTTTTTT,CASSLAGARANTGELFF
NA,NA,TRBV6-5,TRBJ1-1,TGTGCCAGCAGTTCGGTGTTTGGCACTGAAGCTTTCTTT,CASSSVFGTEAFF
NA,TRBD2,TRBV5-1,TRBJ2-1,TGCGCCAGCAGCCCCATCCTAGCGGGGGGGGCGCAGTTCTTC,CASSPILAGGAQFF
NA,NA,TRBV5-1,TRBJ2-1,TGCGCCAGCAGCTTGTTTGGGGCAGGGCTCAATGAGCAGTTCTTC,CASSLFGAGLNEQFF
NA,TRBD2,TRBV7-9,TRBJ2-1,TGTGCCAGCAGCCGGACTAGCGGTTACAATGAGCAGTTCTTC,CASSRTSGYNEQFF
few,TRBD2,TRBV4-2,TRBJ2-3,TGTGCCAGCAGCCAAGATGGGAGACTAGCGGGGCGCACAGATACGCAGTATTTT,CASSQDGRLAGRTDTQYF
NA,TRBD1,TRBV19,TRBJ2-3,TGTGCCAGTAGTCCACGACAGGGGAGGTCAGATACGCAGTATTTT,CASSPRQGRSDTQYF
NA,TRBD2,TRBV5-6,TRBJ2-7,TGTGCCAGCAGCTTGGAGCGGGGGGACTACGAGCAGTACTTC,CASSLERGDYEQYF
NA,TRBD1,TRBV4-2,TRBJ1-4,TGTGCCAGCAGCCAAGACGCCGGGACAGGGGATGAAAAACTGTTTTTT,CASSQDAGTGDEKLFF
once,TRBD2,TRBV27,TRBJ2-2,TGTGCCAGCAGTACGCCTTGGACTAGCGGGACCACCGGGGAGCTGTTTTTT,CASSTPWTSGTTGELFF
NA,NA,TRBV11-2,TRBJ2-2,TGTGCCACCAAGTACTCCCCCTCCGGGGACACCGGGGAGCTGTTTTTT,CATKYSPSGDTGELFF
NA,NA,TRBV5-4,TRBJ2-3,TGTGCCAGCACCTCGGGTGGTAGGGGGGATACGCAGTATTTT,CASTSGGRGDTQYF
NA,TRBD1,TRBV7-9,TRBJ2-7,TGTTCCAGCAGCCCGGGACAGGTGATATCCTACGAGCAGTACTTC,CSSSPGQVISYEQYF
few,TRBD1,TRBV28,TRBJ1-1,TGTGCCAGCAGCCAATACAGGGGGCGGCGGGAGAACACTGAAGCTTTCTTT,CASSQYRGRRENTEAFF
NA,NA,TRBV27,TRBJ1-1,TGTGCCAGCAGTTTATTCGGGGGGGGTGACACTGAAGCTTTCTTT,CASSLFGGGDTEAFF
NA,NA,TRBV9,TRBJ1-5,TGTGCCAGCAGCAACGGGGGGGTCTATCAGCCCCAGCATTTT,CASSNGGVYQPQHF
NA,TRBD2,TRBV5-6,TRBJ2-7,TGTGCCAGCAGCCCACGGGTCGGGGCGGGAGGCGAGCAGTACTTC,CASSPRVGAGGEQYF
NA,TRBD2,TRBV27,TRBJ2-1,TGTGCCAGCCTTGGGGGGGGTGACAATGAGCAGTTCTTC,CASLGGGDNEQFF
NA,TRBD1,TRBV19,TRBJ1-1,TGTGCCAGTAGTATCACAAACAGGGGAGCGGACACTGAAGCTTTCTTT,CASSITNRGADTEAFF
NA,NA,TRBV5-1,TRBJ1-1,TGCGCCAGCAGCTTGAGCCTGAACACTGAAGCTTTCTTT,CASSLSLNTEAFF
NA,TRBD2,TRBV5-4,TRBJ2-7,TGTGCCAGCAGCTTGTCTAGCGGGGGTACCTACGAGCAGTACTTC,CASSLSSGGTYEQYF
NA,NA,TRBV2,TRBJ1-5,TGTGCCAGCAGCGAATGGGCAGAACCCCAGCCCCAGCATTTT,CASSEWAEPQPQHF
once,TRBD2,TRBV15,TRBJ2-3,TGTGCCACCAGCAGGGGGGGGAATACAGATACGCAGTATTTT,CATSRGGNTDTQYF
NA,NA,TRBV6-5,TRBJ2-5,TGTGCCAGCTCCCACCGGGAGACCCAGTACTTC,CASSHRETQYF
NA,TRBD2,TRBV10-2,TRBJ2-3,TGCGCCAGCGCCGACCGAGCGGGGGGGTTCACAGATACGCAGTATTTT,CASADRAGGFTDTQYF
NA,NA,TRBV29-1,TRBJ2-1,TGCAGCGTTGATCGGGGGTTACCCTACAATGAGCAGTTCTTC,CSVDRGLPYNEQFF
NA,TRBD2,TRBV28,TRBJ2-7,TGTGCCAGCAGTTTGACTAGCGGGCTTCCCTACGAGCAGTACTTC,CASSLTSGLPYEQYF
NA,NA,TRBV27,TRBJ2-7,TGTGCCAGCCTACGCGCGGGTTCGAACGAGCAGTACTTC,CASLRAGSNEQYF
NA,NA,TRBV29-1,TRBJ2-7,TGCAGCGTTGAGGGACTTACCTACGAGCAGTACTTC,CSVEGLTYEQYF
few,NA,TRBV5-1,TRBJ2-3,TGCGCCAGCAGCCAGGGCGCGGCTAGCACAGATACGCAGTATTTT,CASSQGAASTDTQYF
NA,NA,TRBV7-3,TRBJ2-1,TGTGCCAGCAGCCTGGGCTTTCTAAACAATGAGCAGTTCTTC,CASSLGFLNNEQFF
few,NA,TRBV29-1,TRBJ2-5,TGCAGCGTCCAAGGGGCCCTCCTGGAGACCCAGTACTTC,CSVQGALLETQYF
NA,NA,TRBV2,TRBJ2-1,TGTGCCAGCAGGGAGGGGACGAGCTCCTACAATGAGCAGTTCTTC,CASREGTSSYNEQFF
NA,TRBD2,TRBV5-1,TRBJ2-5,TGCGCCAGCACACGTACTGGGGGGGTACAAGAGACCCAGTACTTC,CASTRTGGVQETQYF
few,NA,TRBV6-7,TRBJ2-3,TGTGCCAGCAAGAGAGACACAGATACGCAGTATTTT,CASKRDTDTQYF
NA,NA,TRBV20-1,TRBJ2-7,TGCAGTGCTAACGGAGGCTACGAGCAGTACTTC,CSANGGYEQYF